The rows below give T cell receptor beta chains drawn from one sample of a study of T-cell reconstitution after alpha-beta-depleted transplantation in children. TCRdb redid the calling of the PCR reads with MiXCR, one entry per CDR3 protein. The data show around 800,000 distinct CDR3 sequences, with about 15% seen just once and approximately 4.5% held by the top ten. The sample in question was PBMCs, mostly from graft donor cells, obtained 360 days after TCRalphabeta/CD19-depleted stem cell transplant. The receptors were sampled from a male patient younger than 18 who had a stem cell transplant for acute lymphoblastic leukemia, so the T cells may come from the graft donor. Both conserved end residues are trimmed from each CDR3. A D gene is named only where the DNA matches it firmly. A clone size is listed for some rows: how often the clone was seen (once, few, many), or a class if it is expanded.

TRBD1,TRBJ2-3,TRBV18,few,ASSPVGTASTDTQY
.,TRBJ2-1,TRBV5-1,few,ASSLPQRGSEQF
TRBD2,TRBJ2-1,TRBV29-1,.,SAILLAGGDNEQF
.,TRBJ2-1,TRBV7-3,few,ASSPTVSYNEQF
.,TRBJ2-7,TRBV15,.,ATSRYQVASPYEQY
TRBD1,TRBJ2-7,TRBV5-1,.,ASSFGTGINEQY
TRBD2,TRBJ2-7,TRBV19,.,ASSPREGSSYEQY
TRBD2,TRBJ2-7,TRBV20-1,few,SARPWTSGSSYEQY
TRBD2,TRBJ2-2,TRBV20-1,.,SARVPSGRRTGELF
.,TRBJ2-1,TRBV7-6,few,ASSLNRPFWGRVTDEQF
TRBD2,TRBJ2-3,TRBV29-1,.,SVTYSGASTDTQY